This T cell receptor beta chain originates from a study of blood T cell repertoires in COVID-19. Study in general: Italy, Spain and the United States were the sources of the convalescent and acute COVID-19 samples.

Under the authors' procedure: Estimation of nucleated cell counts was performed using reference gene primer amplification. Here immunoSEQ multiplex PCR was the method, and the copy in TCRdb shows in-frame clones only, minus some. The DNA gave D and trimming, while V, J and clone size come from that table. The profile covers hundreds of thousands of clones, with around 87% appearing a single time and 2% to 2.5% taken by the ten largest. The V gene's germline CDR1 is SGHRS and CDR2 YFSETQ. This CDR3 contains 17 residues. V dropped 0 bases and J dropped 0 bases, with 13 bases sitting between them. During active infection, Seattle patients enrolled and were then monitored through disease.

The receptor was derived from a woman aged 55-69 years with COVID-19, enrolled during active disease. Sequenced sample: peripheral blood. V and J are TRBV5-1 and TRBJ1-3; D is ambiguous. This CDR3 is CASSLVPTSLSGNTIYF. The CDR3 bases are TGCGCCAGCAGCTTGGTCCCCACCTCACTCTCTGGAAACACCATATATTTT.